This T cell receptor beta chain is from a study of CD8+ T cells in alopecia areata. Study-level information: It was 6 to 18 months of tofacitinib, and then there were 6 months off drug.

Remarks on this clone: Its antigen is unidentified.

The CDR3 is 12 amino acids. CDR1 is SQVTM, CDR2 ANQGSEA, per germline. V was clipped by 6 bases and J by 3 bases, with 11 bases between them. It was cDNA, reverse transcribed from extracted RNA, that served as the sequencing template. Profiling relied on immunoSEQ multiplex PCR, and the TCRdb table lists in-frame clones only, not all of them. The profile covers around 140,000 clones, with 45% to 60% appearing a single time and 0.95% to 1% taken by the ten largest. Notes on the study in general: Normal-skin resident alphabeta T cells also appear among scalp sample sequences.

The V call is TRBV29-1, the J call TRBJ1-2, with D possibly being TRBD1 (5 bases). This clonotype was obtained from a human donor with alopecia areata. The sequenced sample was CD4+ T cells sorted from blood, obtained at week 0. CDR3 coding DNA: TGCAGCGTGGTTCGGGACGACTATGGCTACACCTTC. Protein sequence: CSVVRDDYGYTF. The whole variable domain, filled in from reference TRBV29-1 and TRBJ1-2, reads SAVISQKPSRDICQRGTSLTIQCQVDSQVTMMFWYRQQPGQSLTLIATANQGSEATYESGFVIDKFPISRPNLTFSTLTVSNMSPEDSSIYLCSVVRDDYGYTFGSGTRLTVV.